The rows below give T cell receptor beta chains drawn from one sample of a study of human T cells and chemical hapten exposure. TCRdb called the RACE reads again in MiXCR, with one record for every CDR3 protein. This table holds some 57,000 distinct CDR3 sequences, 9.5% to 10% found once. Here the sequenced sample was whole blood, taken in connection with sensitization to the hapten diphenylcyclopropenone (DPC). The origin of the receptors is a woman aged 25 to 45 with alopecia areata. Some clones in this sample may be carry-over from other donors' samples. The CDR3 runs from the conserved cysteine through the conserved F or W. D genes are given only for firm matches. Clone size is stated in some rows and not others, as once, few, many or a class when expanded.

CDR3 length: 17; V gene: TRBV7-2; D gene: TRBD1; clone size: few; J gene: TRBJ1-1; CDR3 DNA: TGTGCCAGCAGCCTCTCCGGGACAGGGGGCCCGGGGACTGAAGCTTTCTTT; CDR3 protein: CASSLSGTGGPGTEAFF
CDR3 length: 16; V gene: TRBV6-6; D gene: NA; clone size: many; J gene: TRBJ1-4; CDR3 DNA: TGTGCCAGCAGCCCAACTCCCGCAGGGAGTAGCGAAAAACTGTTTTTT; CDR3 protein: CASSPTPAGSSEKLFF
CDR3 length: 14; V gene: TRBV7-8; D gene: TRBD1; clone size: NA; J gene: TRBJ1-4; CDR3 DNA: TGTGCCAGCAAACAGGGGGCGGGTAATGAAAAACTGTTTTTT; CDR3 protein: CASKQGAGNEKLFF
CDR3 length: 16; V gene: TRBV28; D gene: TRBD1; clone size: many; J gene: TRBJ2-3; CDR3 DNA: TGTGCCAGCAGTTCGTCCGGGACAGGGGTAGCAGATACGCAGTATTTT; CDR3 protein: CASSSSGTGVADTQYF
CDR3 length: 14; V gene: TRBV6-2/TRBV6-3; D gene: NA; clone size: few; J gene: TRBJ1-1; CDR3 DNA: TGTGCCAGCAGTTACTCGAGGGGGGTAACTGAAGCTTTCTTT; CDR3 protein: CASSYSRGVTEAFF
CDR3 length: 13; V gene: TRBV3-1; D gene: NA; clone size: NA; J gene: TRBJ1-5; CDR3 DNA: TGTGCCAGCAGCCAAGACGGCTCTCAGCCCCAGCATTTT; CDR3 protein: CASSQDGSQPQHF
CDR3 length: 16; V gene: TRBV28; D gene: NA; clone size: many; J gene: TRBJ1-5; CDR3 DNA: TGTGCCAGCAGTTTAAATGGCAGGGTCGGCAATCAGCCCCAGCATTTT; CDR3 protein: CASSLNGRVGNQPQHF
CDR3 length: 12; V gene: TRBV20-1; D gene: NA; clone size: few; J gene: TRBJ2-7; CDR3 DNA: TGCAGTGCGGAGGGGGTTTCCTACGAGCAGTACTTC; CDR3 protein: CSAEGVSYEQYF
CDR3 length: 14; V gene: TRBV11-3; D gene: NA; clone size: few; J gene: TRBJ2-5; CDR3 DNA: TGTGCCAGCAGCTTATCGGGAACCGAAGAGACCCAGTACTTC; CDR3 protein: CASSLSGTEETQYF
CDR3 length: 14; V gene: TRBV11-2; D gene: NA; clone size: NA; J gene: TRBJ2-3; CDR3 DNA: TGTGCCAGCAGCCGCCGATCCCGCACAGATACGCAGTATTTT; CDR3 protein: CASSRRSRTDTQYF
CDR3 length: 13; V gene: TRBV30; D gene: NA; clone size: NA; J gene: TRBJ2-2; CDR3 DNA: TGTGCCTGGAGTGTATTAGACACCGGGGAGCTGTTTTTT; CDR3 protein: CAWSVLDTGELFF
CDR3 length: 15; V gene: TRBV7-8; D gene: TRBD1; clone size: few; J gene: TRBJ2-7; CDR3 DNA: TGTGCCAGCAGCCCGTCTAGACAGGGTCCCTACGAGCAGTACTTC; CDR3 protein: CASSPSRQGPYEQYF
CDR3 length: 14; V gene: TRBV7-9; D gene: NA; clone size: NA; J gene: TRBJ2-3; CDR3 DNA: TGTGCCAGCAGCTTAACAGGACTCCCAGATACGCAGTATTTT; CDR3 protein: CASSLTGLPDTQYF
CDR3 length: 16; V gene: TRBV2; D gene: TRBD1; clone size: NA; J gene: TRBJ1-6; CDR3 DNA: TGTGCCAGCAGCCATTCCCCAGGACAGGGGGATTCACCCCTCCACTTT; CDR3 protein: CASSHSPGQGDSPLHF
CDR3 length: 14; V gene: TRBV29-1; D gene: TRBD1; clone size: few; J gene: TRBJ2-7; CDR3 DNA: TGCAGCGTGTCCGGGACAGGGGATTCCTACGAGCAGTACTTC; CDR3 protein: CSVSGTGDSYEQYF
CDR3 length: 17; V gene: TRBV7-2; D gene: NA; clone size: many; J gene: TRBJ1-6; CDR3 DNA: TGTGCCAGCAGCTTAGAAATTTCTGGGGCAGTTCGTTCACCCCTCCACTTT; CDR3 protein: CASSLEISGAVRSPLHF
CDR3 length: 15; V gene: TRBV6-2/TRBV6-3; D gene: NA; clone size: few; J gene: TRBJ2-6; CDR3 DNA: TGTGCCAGCAGGCCCACCTCTCTCGGTGTCAACGTCCTGACTTTC; CDR3 protein: CASRPTSLGVNVLTF
CDR3 length: 13; V gene: TRBV10-3; D gene: NA; clone size: few; J gene: TRBJ2-7; CDR3 DNA: TGTGCCATCAGTGATCCCACCGCCAACGAGCAGTACTTC; CDR3 protein: CAISDPTANEQYF
CDR3 length: 12; V gene: TRBV7-2; D gene: NA; clone size: NA; J gene: TRBJ2-5; CDR3 DNA: TGTGCCAGCAGCTTAGAATCCAAGACCCAGTACTTC; CDR3 protein: CASSLESKTQYF
CDR3 length: 13; V gene: TRBV7-2; D gene: NA; clone size: NA; J gene: TRBJ1-6; CDR3 DNA: TGTGCCAGCAGCTTAAACAGGGACTCACCCCTCCACTTT; CDR3 protein: CASSLNRDSPLHF
CDR3 length: 12; V gene: TRBV5-5; D gene: NA; clone size: few; J gene: TRBJ1-1; CDR3 DNA: TGTGCCAGCAGCTTGACGGACACTGAAGCTTTCTTT; CDR3 protein: CASSLTDTEAFF
CDR3 length: 12; V gene: TRBV29-1; D gene: TRBD1; clone size: many; J gene: TRBJ1-4; CDR3 DNA: TGCAGCGTTCGACAGGGACGAGAAAAACTGTTTTTT; CDR3 protein: CSVRQGREKLFF
CDR3 length: 16; V gene: TRBV14; D gene: TRBD2; clone size: NA; J gene: TRBJ2-5; CDR3 DNA: TGTGCCAGCAGCCAAGGACCGGGGGGAAGCGGGGAGACCCAGTACTTC; CDR3 protein: CASSQGPGGSGETQYF
CDR3 length: 13; V gene: TRBV7-9; D gene: NA; clone size: few; J gene: TRBJ1-2; CDR3 DNA: TGTGCCAGCAGCAAGGACAGCTACTATGGCTACAACTTC; CDR3 protein: CASSKDSYYGYNF
CDR3 length: 15; V gene: TRBV2; D gene: NA; clone size: few; J gene: TRBJ2-3; CDR3 DNA: TGTGCCAGCAGTAGAGACGGAGGGAGCACAGATACGCAGTATTTT; CDR3 protein: CASSRDGGSTDTQYF
CDR3 length: 15; V gene: TRBV24-1; D gene: NA; clone size: few; J gene: TRBJ2-5; CDR3 DNA: TGTGCCACCAGTGATTCCGTGGAGTCCCAAGAGACCCAGTACTTC; CDR3 protein: CATSDSVESQETQYF